The next 12 T cell receptor beta chains were all read from a single sample in a study of T cell clonality in common variable immunodeficiency. Overall study results and limits: Common variable immunodeficiency TCR beta sequences reportedly had fewer deletions and N-nucleotide insertions.

Here immunoSEQ multiplex PCR was the method, and the copy in TCRdb shows in-frame clones only, minus some. The sample has 28,000 or so clones, none seen only once. Their antigen targets remain unknown. The source material was peripheral blood mononuclear cells. The receptors originated from a human donor with common variable immunodeficiency.

In its sample, this clone was seen a few times. The CDR3 end is not reached by the read, which stops 3 residues before it; the germline J gene fills it in. This chain joins TRBV11-2 and TRBJ1-3; D is unclear. V lost 6 bases and J 0 bases, leaving 6 bases between the germline ends. This CDR3 is 13 amino acids long. Germline V gives CDR1 SGHAT, CDR2 FQNNGV. Here the CDR3 reads CASRSISGNTIYF. The part of the CDR3 DNA that was read is TGTGCCAGCAGATCAATCTCTGGAAACACC.

This clone was counted many times. The sequenced fragment ends 3 residues before the CDR3 boundary, so the rest is inferred from the germline J gene. The chain is built from TRBV5-5 and TRBJ2-7; 7 nucleotides agree with TRBD1. This CDR3 contains 15 residues. Germline CDR1 SGHKS, CDR2 YYEKEE (reference sequence). Losses at the gene ends were 4 bases for V and 3 bases for J; bases not matched to a gene: 10. CDR3 DNA, as far as it was read: TGTGCCAGCAGCCGCGACGGGACAGAACTCTACGAG. Its protein is CASSRDGTELYE. In full, the CDR3 reads CASSRDGTELYEQYF.

In this sample, this clone turned up many times. The CDR3 end lies 3 residues beyond the end of the read and is filled in from the germline J gene. The genes are TRBV28 and TRBJ2-5; D ambiguous. The CDR3 has 13 residues. Germline V gives CDR1 MDHEN, CDR2 SYDVKM. Trimming removed 8 bases from V and 1 base from J, with 11 bases in between. CDR3 DNA (partial): TGTGCCAGCTGCGTCGCCGGCCAAGAGACC. This translates into CASCVAGQET. The full CDR3 sequence reads CASCVAGQETQYF.

This clone was picked up a small number of times. With the read ending 3 residues before the CDR3 end, the germline J gene is used to fill in that end. The J gene is TRBJ2-3, the V gene TRBV7-6, with 7 bases identical to TRBD2. After removal of 7 bases from V and 1 base from J, the junction contained 5 bases not matched to a gene. CDR1 and CDR2 from the germline V gene are SGHVS and FNYEAQ. The CDR3 spans 14 residues. The CDR3 DNA, read in part, is TGTGCCAGCACCGGGGGAGGGGGCACAGATACG. As protein: CASTGGGGTDT. The CDR3 in its entirety is CASTGGGGTDTQYF.

This clone was seen ten or more times. The sequenced fragment ends 3 residues before the CDR3 boundary, so the rest is inferred from the germline J gene. The V gene is TRBV20-1, the J gene TRBJ2-1; 8 bases map to TRBD2. Germline V gene lookup returns CDR1 DFQATT and CDR2 SNEGSKA (reference sequence). V shed 0 bases, J shed 0 bases, and the junction held 4 bases outside the gene matches. The CDR3 is 16 residues long. The CDR3 sequence: CSARELRGGSYNEQFF. The DNA read from the CDR3 is TGCAGTGCTAGAGAGCTCCGGGGGGGCTCCTACAATGAG.

This clone showed up many times. Read sequence stops 3 residues before the CDR3 end, and the germline J gene provides the missing end. The chain uses TRBV7-2 and TRBJ1-1; 9 bases fit TRBD1. CDR3 length equals 13 residues. V trimming: 10 bases; J trimming: 2 bases; junction bases outside the gene matches: 5. The germline V gene encodes CDR1 SGHTA and CDR2 FQGNSA. The part of the CDR3 DNA that was read is TGTGCCACCGGGACAGGGCCTAACACTGAA. Amino acids: CATGTGPNTE. The whole CDR3 region reads CATGTGPNTEAFF.

Details on this clone: The read ends 3 residues shy of where the CDR3 ends; the end is completed using the germline J gene. The chain combines TRBV13 with TRBJ2-5, with 9 bases identical to TRBD1. Germline V gene data show CDR1 as PRHDT and CDR2 as FYEKMQ (reference sequence). V lost 2 bases, J lost 5 bases, and 18 bases stayed unmatched. The CDR3 is made up of 19 amino acids. The CDR3 DNA, read in part, is TGTGCCAGCAGCTTAAGCCGGGACAGGGTAGTTATCGGGTATGAGACC. Its protein product is CASSLSRDRVVIGYET. In full, the CDR3 is CASSLSRDRVVIGYETQYF.

This clone was recorded many times. Read coverage stops 3 residues before the CDR3 terminus; the germline J gene supplies the remainder. This chain joins TRBV20-1 and TRBJ2-3; tentatively, D is TRBD2 (6 bases). CDR1 is DFQATT, CDR2 SNEGSKA, per germline (reference sequence). The CDR3 sequence is 13 residues long. Trimming took 3 bases from V and 2 from J, leaving 9 bases between them. The CDR3 sequence: CSARAGFTDTQYF. The DNA read from the CDR3 is TGCAGTGCTAGGGCGGGGTTCACAGATACG.

This clone was recorded many times. The read falls 3 residues short of the CDR3 end, and the missing part is taken from the germline J gene. V usage is TRBV5-1 and J usage is TRBJ2-1; a weak D match, TRBD1 (6 bases). CDR3 size: 15 residues. In germline, CDR1 is SGHRS, CDR2 YFSETQ. Trimming stripped 7 bases from V and 3 bases from J, with 17 bases between. The CDR3 sequence is CASSEQGVDYNEQFF. The CDR3 DNA, read in part, is TGCGCCAGCTCCGAACAGGGAGTCGACTACAATGAG.

This clone was observed at least ten times. The read is 3 residues too short to cover the CDR3 end, so that end is filled in from the germline J gene. J is TRBJ2-7 and V is TRBV6-1; D remains ambiguous. V was clipped by 2 bases and J by 0 bases, with 8 bases between them. The germline gives CDR1 MNHNS, CDR2 SASEGT. CDR3 length: 14 residues. CDR3: CASSESLNSYEQYF. The sequenced part of the CDR3 DNA is TGTGCCAGCAGTGAATCCCTAAACTCCTACGAG.

This clone has ten or more counts. The read terminates 3 residues before the CDR3 end, so the remaining end is supplied by the germline J gene. The chain joins TRBV18 to TRBJ2-1; 7 bases agree with TRBD2. J lost 0 bases, V lost 9 bases, and 5 bases had no gene match. The germline gives CDR1 KGHSH, CDR2 LQKENI. The CDR3 sequence is 14 residues long. CDR3 DNA (partial): TGTGCCAGTGGCGGGGGATCCTCCTACAATGAG. Amino acids: CASGGGSSYNE. The CDR3 as a whole reads CASGGGSSYNEQFF. Filled out from reference TRBV18 and TRBJ2-1, the complete variable domain reads NAGVMQNPRHLVRRRGQEARLRCSPMKGHSHVYWYRQLPEEGLKFMVYLQKENIIDESGMPKERFSAEFPKEGPSILRIQQVVRGDSAAYFCASGGGSSYNEQFFGPGTRLTVL.

This clone has ten or more counts. With the read ending 3 residues before the CDR3 end, the germline J gene is used to fill in that end. The chain joins TRBV18 to TRBJ1-1; possibly TRBD1 for D (6 bases). CDR3 size: 16 residues. Per germline, CDR1 KGHSH and CDR2 LQKENI. V lost 4 bases and J 4 bases, leaving 19 bases between the germline ends. Incomplete CDR3 DNA: TGTGCCAGCTCACTTACCGCCAGGGGCGGGGGCACTGAA. Encoded protein: CASSLTARGGGTE. The entire CDR3 protein is CASSLTARGGGTEAFF.